One and the same sample provided the 5 T cell receptor beta chains below, sequenced in a study of neoadjuvant anti-PD-1 for oral cavity cancer. Sequencing used immunoSEQ multiplex PCR; TCRdb keeps in-frame clones, though not all of them. In the table there are some 71,000 clones, more than 70% of which are singletons. The sequences come from PBMCs, collected before nivolumab (anti-PD-1) treatment. Receptors were obtained from a person aged 40-85 years with oral cavity squamous cell carcinoma.

V gene TRBV4-1 combines with J gene TRBJ2-1, with TRBD2 matching 7 bases. The germline V gene encodes CDR1 MGHRA and CDR2 YSYEKL. The CDR3 consists of 15 residues. The V segment lost 0 bases and the J segment 10 bases; nucleotides outside the gene matches: 9. CDR3 loop: CASSQDWASGREQFF. CDR3 nucleotide sequence: TGCGCCAGCAGCCAAGATTGGGCTAGCGGTAGGGAGCAGTTCTTC.

The chain employs TRBV30 and TRBJ1-3; D perhaps matches TRBD1 (6 bases). V lost 4 bases, J lost 1 base, and 11 bases lay in between. The CDR3 spans 14 residues. Germline V CDR1 and CDR2: GTSNPN, SVGIG (reference sequence). The DNA for the CDR3 is TGTGCCTGGACCACAGGGTATTCTGGAAACACCATATATTTT. This sequence encodes CAWTTGYSGNTIYF.

The chain has TRBV7-7 and TRBJ1-5; TRBD1 agrees at 7 bases. Germline values: CDR1 SSHAT, CDR2 FNYEAQ (reference sequence). V dropped 5 bases and J dropped 0; count of bases not matched to a gene: 13. The CDR3 is 18 residues long. CDR3 sequence (DNA): TGTGCCAGCAGCCCCCGGGACAGAATTACTTATAGCAATCAGCCCCAGCATTTT. This encodes CASSPRDRITYSNQPQHF. The full variable domain, completed using reference TRBV7-7 and TRBJ1-5, is GAGVSQSPRYKVTKRGQDVTLRCDPISSHATLYWYQQALGQGPEFLTYFNYEAQPDKSGLPSDRFSAERPEGSISTLTIQRTEQRDSAMYRCASSPRDRITYSNQPQHFGDGTRLSIL.

This chain connects TRBV29-1 to TRBJ1-4; D remains ambiguous. There are 12 residues in the CDR3. Germline V gives CDR1 SQVTM, CDR2 ANQGSEA. V was cut by 6 bases and J by 4 bases, with 9 bases left in between. CDR3 in DNA: TGCAGCGTAACGGTGGGTAATGAAAAACTGTTTTTT. Translation: CSVTVGNEKLFF.

This rearrangement joins TRBV4-1 to TRBJ1-4; D gene ambiguous. Trimming pared 1 base from V and 5 bases from J, leaving 8 bases between. The CDR3 is 14 residues long. Per germline, CDR1 MGHRA and CDR2 YSYEKL. The chain's CDR3 is CASSQGRGNEKLFF. CDR3 nucleotides: TGCGCCAGCAGCCAAGGTCGGGGAAATGAAAAACTGTTTTTT.